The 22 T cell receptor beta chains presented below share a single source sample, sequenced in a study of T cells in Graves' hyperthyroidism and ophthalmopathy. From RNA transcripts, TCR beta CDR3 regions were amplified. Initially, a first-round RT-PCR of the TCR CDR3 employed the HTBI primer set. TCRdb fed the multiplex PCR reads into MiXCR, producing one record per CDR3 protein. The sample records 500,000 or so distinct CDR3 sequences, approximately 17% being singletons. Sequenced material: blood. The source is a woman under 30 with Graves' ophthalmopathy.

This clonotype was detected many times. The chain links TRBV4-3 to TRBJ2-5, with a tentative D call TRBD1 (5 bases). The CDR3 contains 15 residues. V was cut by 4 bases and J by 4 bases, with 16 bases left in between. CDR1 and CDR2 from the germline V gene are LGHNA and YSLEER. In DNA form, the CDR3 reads TGCGCCAGCAGCCCACGGGCAGGGAAAGGAGAGACCCAGTACTTC. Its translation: CASSPRAGKGETQYF.

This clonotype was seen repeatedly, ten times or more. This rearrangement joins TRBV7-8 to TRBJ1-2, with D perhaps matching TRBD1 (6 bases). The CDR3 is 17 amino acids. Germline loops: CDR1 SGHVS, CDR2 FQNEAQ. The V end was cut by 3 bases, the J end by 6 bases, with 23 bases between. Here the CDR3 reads CASSLVRGGKVMHGYTF. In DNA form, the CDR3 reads TGTGCCAGCAGCTTGGTCAGAGGGGGGAAGGTCATGCATGGCTACACCTTC.

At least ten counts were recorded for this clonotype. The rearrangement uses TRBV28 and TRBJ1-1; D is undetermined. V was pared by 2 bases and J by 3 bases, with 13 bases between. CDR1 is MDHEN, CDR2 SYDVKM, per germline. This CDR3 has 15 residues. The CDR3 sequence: CASSLAEGGDTEAFF. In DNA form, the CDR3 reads TGTGCCAGCAGTTTAGCGGAGGGTGGGGACACTGAAGCTTTCTTT.

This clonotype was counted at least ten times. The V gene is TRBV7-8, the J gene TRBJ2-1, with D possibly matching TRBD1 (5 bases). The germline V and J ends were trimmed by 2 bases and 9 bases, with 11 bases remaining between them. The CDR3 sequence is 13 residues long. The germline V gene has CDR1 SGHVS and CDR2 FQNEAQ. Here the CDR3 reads CASSLYQGSEQFF. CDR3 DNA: TGTGCCAGCAGCTTATATCAGGGCAGTGAGCAGTTCTTC.

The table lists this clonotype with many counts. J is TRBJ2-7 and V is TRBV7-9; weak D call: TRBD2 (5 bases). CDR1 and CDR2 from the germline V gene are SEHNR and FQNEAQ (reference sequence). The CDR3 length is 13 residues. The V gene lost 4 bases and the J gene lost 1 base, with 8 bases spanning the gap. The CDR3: CASSSTGSYEQYF. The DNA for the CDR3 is TGTGCCAGCAGCTCGACGGGATCCTACGAGCAGTACTTC.

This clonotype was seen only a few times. The chain's CDR3 is CATSDPDRGMDGYTF. CDR3 nucleotide sequence: TGTGCCACCAGTGACCCCGACAGGGGAATGGATGGCTACACCTTC. This chain connects TRBV24-1 to TRBJ1-2; TRBD1 matches 8 bases. In germline, CDR1 is KGHDR, CDR2 SFDVKD. V shed 4 bases and J 6 bases; nucleotides not matched to a gene: 9. This CDR3 is 15 amino acids long.

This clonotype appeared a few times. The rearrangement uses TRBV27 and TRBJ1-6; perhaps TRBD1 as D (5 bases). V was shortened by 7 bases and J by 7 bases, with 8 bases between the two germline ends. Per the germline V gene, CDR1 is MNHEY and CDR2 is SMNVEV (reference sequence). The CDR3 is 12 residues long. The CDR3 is CASKGPNSPLHF. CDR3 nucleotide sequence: TGTGCCAGCAAGGGACCAAATTCACCCCTCCACTTT.

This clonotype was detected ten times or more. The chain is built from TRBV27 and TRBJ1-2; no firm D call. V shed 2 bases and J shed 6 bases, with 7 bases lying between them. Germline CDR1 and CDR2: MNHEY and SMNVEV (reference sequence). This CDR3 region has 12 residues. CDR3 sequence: CASSLNGDGYTF. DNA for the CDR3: TGTGCCAGCAGTTTAAACGGGGATGGCTACACCTTC.

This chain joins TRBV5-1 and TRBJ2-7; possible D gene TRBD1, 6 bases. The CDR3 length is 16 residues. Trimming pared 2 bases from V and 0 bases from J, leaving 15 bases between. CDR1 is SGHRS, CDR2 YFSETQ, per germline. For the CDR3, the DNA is TGCGCCAGCAGCTTAAACCCACAGGGTGACTCCTACGAGCAGTACTTC. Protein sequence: CASSLNPQGDSYEQYF.

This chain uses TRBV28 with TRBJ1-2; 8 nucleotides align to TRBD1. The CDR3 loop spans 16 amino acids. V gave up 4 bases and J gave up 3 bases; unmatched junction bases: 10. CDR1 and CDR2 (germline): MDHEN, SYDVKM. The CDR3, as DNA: TGTGCCAGCAGTTCAAGTTCAACAGGGGGGTACTATGGCTACACCTTC. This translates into CASSSSSTGGYYGYTF.

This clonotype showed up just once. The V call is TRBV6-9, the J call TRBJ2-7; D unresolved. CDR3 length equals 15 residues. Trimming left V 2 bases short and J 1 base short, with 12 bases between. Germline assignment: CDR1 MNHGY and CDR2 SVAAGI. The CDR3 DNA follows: TGTGCCAGCAGTTATGGGTCATTTCGTTCCTACGAGCAGTACTTC. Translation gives CASSYGSFRSYEQYF.

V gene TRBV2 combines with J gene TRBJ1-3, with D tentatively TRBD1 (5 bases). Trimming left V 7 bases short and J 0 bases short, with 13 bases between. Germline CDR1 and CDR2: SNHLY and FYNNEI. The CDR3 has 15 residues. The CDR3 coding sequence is TGTGCCAGCAAGACTACAGGTTACTCTGGAAACACCATATATTTT. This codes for CASKTTGYSGNTIYF.

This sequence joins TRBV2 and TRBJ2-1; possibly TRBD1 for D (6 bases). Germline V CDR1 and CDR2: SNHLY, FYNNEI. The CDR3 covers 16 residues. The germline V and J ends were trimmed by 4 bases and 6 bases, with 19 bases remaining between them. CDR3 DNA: TGTGCCAGCAGTGCCCTCCCCCCAGGGGTGCGCAATGAGCAGTTCTTC. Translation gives CASSALPPGVRNEQFF.

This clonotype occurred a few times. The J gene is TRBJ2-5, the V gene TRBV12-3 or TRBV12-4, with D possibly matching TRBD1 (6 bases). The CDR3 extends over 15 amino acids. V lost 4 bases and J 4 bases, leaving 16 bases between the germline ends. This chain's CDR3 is CASSWRQAEGETQYF. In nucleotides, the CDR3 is TGTGCCAGCAGTTGGAGACAGGCTGAGGGAGAGACCCAGTACTTC.

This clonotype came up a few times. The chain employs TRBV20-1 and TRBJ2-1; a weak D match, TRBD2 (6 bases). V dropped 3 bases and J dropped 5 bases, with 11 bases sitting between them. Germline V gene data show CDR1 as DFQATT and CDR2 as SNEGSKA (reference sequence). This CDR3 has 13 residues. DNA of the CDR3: TGCAGTGCTAGGTGGACTATGAACAATGAGCAGTTCTTC. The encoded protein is CSARWTMNNEQFF.

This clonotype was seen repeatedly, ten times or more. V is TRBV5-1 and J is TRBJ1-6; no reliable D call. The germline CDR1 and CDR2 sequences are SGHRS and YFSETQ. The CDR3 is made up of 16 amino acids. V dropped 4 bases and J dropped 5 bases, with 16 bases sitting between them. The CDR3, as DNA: TGCGCCAGCAGCCCGGGTGTAAGGGTAGATAATTCACCCCTCCACTTT. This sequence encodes CASSPGVRVDNSPLHF. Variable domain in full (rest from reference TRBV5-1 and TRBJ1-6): KAGVTQTPRYLIKTRGQQVTLSCSPISGHRSVSWYQQTPGQGLQFLFEYFSETQRNKGNFPGRFSGRQFSNSRSEMNVSTLELGDSALYLCASSPGVRVDNSPLHFGNGTRLTVT.

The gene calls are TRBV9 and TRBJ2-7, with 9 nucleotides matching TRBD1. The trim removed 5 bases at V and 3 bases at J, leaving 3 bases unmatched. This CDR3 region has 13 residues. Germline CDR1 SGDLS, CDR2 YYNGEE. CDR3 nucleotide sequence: TGTGCCAGCAGTACAGGGGGCAACTACGAGCAGTACTTC. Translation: CASSTGGNYEQYF.

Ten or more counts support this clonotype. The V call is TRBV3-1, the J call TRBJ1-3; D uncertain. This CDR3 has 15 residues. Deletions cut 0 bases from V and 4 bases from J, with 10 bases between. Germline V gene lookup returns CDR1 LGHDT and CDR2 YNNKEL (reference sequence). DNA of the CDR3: TGTGCCAGCAGCCAAGATACCCTACGGGGAAACACCATATATTTT. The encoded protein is CASSQDTLRGNTIYF.

DNA for the CDR3: TGTGCCAGCAGCTCTCTCCCCTGGGAAGGCTACACCTTC. Translating it yields CASSSLPWEGYTF. The chain links TRBV5-4 to TRBJ1-2, with D unclear. Trimming pared 3 bases from V and 8 bases from J, leaving 14 bases between. The CDR3 totals 13 residues. Germline V CDR1 and CDR2: SGHNT, YYREEE (reference sequence).

The CDR3 coding sequence is TGCAGTGCTATTCCGAGGGGGCCAACCGGGGAGCTGTTTTTT. The encoded protein is CSAIPRGPTGELFF. This chain uses TRBV20-1 with TRBJ2-2, with 7 bases matching TRBD1. The CDR3 has 14 residues. The V gene end was trimmed by 4 bases and the J gene end by 5 bases; junction bases not matched to a gene: 7. CDR1 and CDR2 (germline): DFQATT, SNEGSKA (reference sequence).

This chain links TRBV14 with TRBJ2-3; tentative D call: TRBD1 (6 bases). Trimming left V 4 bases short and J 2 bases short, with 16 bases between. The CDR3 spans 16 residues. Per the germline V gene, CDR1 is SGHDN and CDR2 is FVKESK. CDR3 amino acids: CASSRGQTLSTDTQYF. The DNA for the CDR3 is TGTGCCAGCAGCCGTGGACAGACCCTATCCACAGATACGCAGTATTTT.

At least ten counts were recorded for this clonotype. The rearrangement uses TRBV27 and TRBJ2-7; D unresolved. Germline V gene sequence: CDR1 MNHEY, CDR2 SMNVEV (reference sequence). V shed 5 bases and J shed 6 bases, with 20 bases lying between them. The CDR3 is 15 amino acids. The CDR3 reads CASSPAGRPASEQYF. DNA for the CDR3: TGTGCCAGCAGTCCTGCTGGGCGGCCCGCTTCCGAGCAGTACTTC.